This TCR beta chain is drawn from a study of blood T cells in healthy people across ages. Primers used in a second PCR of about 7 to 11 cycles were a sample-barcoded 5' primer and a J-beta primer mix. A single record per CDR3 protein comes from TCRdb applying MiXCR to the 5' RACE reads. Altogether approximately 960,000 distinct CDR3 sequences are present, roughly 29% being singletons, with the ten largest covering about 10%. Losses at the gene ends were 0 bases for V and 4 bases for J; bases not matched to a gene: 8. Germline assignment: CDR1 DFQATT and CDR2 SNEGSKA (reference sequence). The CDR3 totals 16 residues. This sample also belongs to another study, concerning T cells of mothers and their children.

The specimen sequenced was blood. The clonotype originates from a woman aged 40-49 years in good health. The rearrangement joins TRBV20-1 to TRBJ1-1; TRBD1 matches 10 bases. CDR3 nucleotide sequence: TGCAGTGCTAGAGACCCGAGGACAGGGGGGGGCACTGAAGCTTTCTTT. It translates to CSARDPRTGGGTEAFF.